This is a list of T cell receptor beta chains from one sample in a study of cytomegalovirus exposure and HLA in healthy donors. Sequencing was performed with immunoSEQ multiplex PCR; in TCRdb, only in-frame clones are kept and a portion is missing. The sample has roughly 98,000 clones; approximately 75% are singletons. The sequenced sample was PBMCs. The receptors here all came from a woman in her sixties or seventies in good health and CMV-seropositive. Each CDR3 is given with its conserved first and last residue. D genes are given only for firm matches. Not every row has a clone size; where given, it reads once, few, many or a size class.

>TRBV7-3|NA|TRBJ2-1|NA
CASSLMSSYNEQFF
TGCGCCAGCAGCTTGATGAGCTCCTACAATGAGCAGTTCTTC
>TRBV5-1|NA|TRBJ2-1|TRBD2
CASSYGSGGLSYNEQFF
TGCGCCAGCAGTTATGGAAGCGGGGGCCTCTCCTACAATGAGCAGTTCTTC
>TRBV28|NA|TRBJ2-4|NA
CASSPSEGGRNIQYF
TGTGCCAGCAGTCCCAGCGAAGGGGGACGGAACATTCAGTACTTC
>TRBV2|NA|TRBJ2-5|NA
CASSERLTQYF
TGTGCCAGCAGTGAACGGTTGACCCAGTACTTC
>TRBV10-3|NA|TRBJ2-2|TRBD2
CAISVRSSVAGGPGELFF
TGTGCCATCAGTGTAAGGTCTTCGGTAGCGGGAGGCCCCGGGGAGCTGTTTTTT
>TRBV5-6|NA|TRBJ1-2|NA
CASRKEGNAFGYTF
TGTGCCAGCAGAAAGGAGGGGAATGCGTTCGGCTACACCTTC
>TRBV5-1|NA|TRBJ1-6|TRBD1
CASSSGTGVGPNSPLHF
TGCGCCAGCAGCAGCGGGACAGGGGTGGGCCCCAATTCACCCCTCCACTTT
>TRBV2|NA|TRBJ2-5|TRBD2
CASSGTSGNQETQYF
TGTGCCAGCAGTGGGACTAGCGGGAACCAAGAGACCCAGTACTTC
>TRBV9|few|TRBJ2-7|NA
CASSVGPSREQYF
TGTGCCAGCAGCGTAGGGCCGTCTAGAGAGCAGTACTTC
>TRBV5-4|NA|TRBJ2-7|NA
CASSLAGTYEQYF
TGTGCCAGCAGCTTGGCAGGGACATACGAGCAGTACTTC
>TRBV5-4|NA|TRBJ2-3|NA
CASSLALQVDTQYF
TGTGCCAGCAGCTTGGCCCTACAGGTTGATACGCAGTATTTT
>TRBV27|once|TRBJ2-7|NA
CASSFLAVPQYEQYF
TGTGCCAGCAGTTTCCTCGCGGTGCCCCAATACGAGCAGTACTTC
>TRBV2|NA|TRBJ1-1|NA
CASSVVQGEAFF
TGTGCCAGCAGTGTAGTACAGGGTGAAGCTTTCTTT
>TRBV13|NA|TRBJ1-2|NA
CASSRTTGKAYGYTF
TGTGCCAGCAGCCGAACGACAGGAAAGGCCTATGGCTACACCTTC
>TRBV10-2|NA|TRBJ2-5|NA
CASTQRETQYF
TGCGCCAGCACCCAACGGGAGACCCAGTACTTC
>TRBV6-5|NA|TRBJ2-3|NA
CASSEAPTDTQYF
TGTGCCAGCAGTGAAGCACCAACAGATACGCAGTATTTT
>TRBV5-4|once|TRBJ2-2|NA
CASSLGGTGELFF
TGTGCCAGCAGCCTGGGAGGTACCGGGGAGCTGTTTTTT
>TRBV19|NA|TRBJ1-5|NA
CASSIGRAGNQPQHF
TGTGCCAGTAGTATCGGAAGGGCGGGGAATCAGCCCCAGCATTTT
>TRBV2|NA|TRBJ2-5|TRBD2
CASSTGLAGGRETQYF
TGTGCCAGCAGTACAGGACTAGCGGGAGGGAGAGAGACCCAGTACTTC
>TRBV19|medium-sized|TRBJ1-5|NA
CASCTRAALDQPQHF
TGTGCCAGTTGTACGCGGGCAGCACTAGATCAGCCCCAGCATTTT
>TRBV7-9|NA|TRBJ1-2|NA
CASSLKQGTGYGYTF
TGTGCCAGCAGCTTAAAACAGGGTACGGGCTATGGCTACACCTTC
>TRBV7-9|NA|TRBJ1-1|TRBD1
CASSLVRDRGTEAFF
TGTGCCAGCAGCTTAGTAAGGGACAGGGGTACTGAAGCTTTCTTT
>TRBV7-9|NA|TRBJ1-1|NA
CASSFGDTEAFF
TGTGCCAGCAGCTTCGGGGACACTGAAGCTTTCTTT
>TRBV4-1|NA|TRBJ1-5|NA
CASSRTLPGLNQPQHF
TGCGCCAGCAGCCGGACCCTCCCGGGATTAAATCAGCCCCAGCATTTT
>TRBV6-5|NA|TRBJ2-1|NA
CASGKGALNEQFF
TGTGCCAGCGGGAAAGGGGCACTCAATGAGCAGTTCTTC
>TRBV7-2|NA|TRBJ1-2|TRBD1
CASSSGQGMSYTF
TGTGCCAGCAGCTCAGGACAGGGTATGAGCTACACCTTC
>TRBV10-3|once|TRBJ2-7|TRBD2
CATSLAGGFHGQYF
TGTGCCACCAGTCTAGCGGGAGGGTTCCACGGGCAGTACTTC
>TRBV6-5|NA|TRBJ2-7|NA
CASSYGRETYEQYF
TGTGCCAGCAGTTACGGGCGGGAAACCTACGAGCAGTACTTC
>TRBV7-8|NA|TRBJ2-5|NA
CASSPRGRQETQYF
TGTGCCAGCAGCCCCCGGGGTCGGCAAGAGACCCAGTACTTC
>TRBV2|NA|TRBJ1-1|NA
CASSNRQSLNTEAFF
TGTGCCAGCAGTAATCGACAGAGTCTGAACACTGAAGCTTTCTTT
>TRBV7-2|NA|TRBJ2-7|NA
CASSFRTDTFF
TGTGCCAGCAGCTTCCGGACAGATACTTTCTTC
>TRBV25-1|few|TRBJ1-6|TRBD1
CASSEQGAQNSPLHF
TGTGCCAGCAGTGAACAGGGGGCGCAAAATTCACCCCTCCACTTT
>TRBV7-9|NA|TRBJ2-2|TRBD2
CASSQKTSGKLTGELFF
TGTGCCAGCAGCCAAAAAACTAGCGGGAAGCTCACCGGGGAGCTGTTTTTT
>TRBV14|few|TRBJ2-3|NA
CASSPGLLGGTDTQYF
TGTGCCAGCAGCCCCGGTTTGCTCGGTGGCACAGATACGCAGTATTTT
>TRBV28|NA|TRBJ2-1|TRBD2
CASSLLTSGTDEQFF
TGTGCCAGCAGTTTATTGACTAGCGGGACGGATGAGCAGTTCTTC
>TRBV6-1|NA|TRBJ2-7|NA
CASSELYSYEQYF
TGTGCCAGCAGTGAACTGTACAGCTACGAGCAGTACTTC
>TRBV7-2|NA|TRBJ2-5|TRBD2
CASSLLALQETQYF
TGTGCCAGCAGTTTACTAGCGTTACAAGAGACCCAGTACTTC
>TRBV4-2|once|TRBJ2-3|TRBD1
CASSQDRQGATDTQYF
TGTGCCAGCAGCCAAGATCGGCAGGGGGCGACAGATACGCAGTATTTT
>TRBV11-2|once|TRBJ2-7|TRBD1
CASRLGQGSYEQYF
TGTGCCAGCAGATTGGGACAGGGATCCTACGAGCAGTACTTC
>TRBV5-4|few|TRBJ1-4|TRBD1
CASSLAGLQGSNEKLFF
TGTGCCAGCAGCTTGGCCGGCCTACAGGGGTCTAATGAAAAACTGTTTTTT
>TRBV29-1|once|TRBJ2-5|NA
CSVERGAGTQYF
TGCAGCGTTGAACGGGGGGCTGGGACCCAGTACTTC
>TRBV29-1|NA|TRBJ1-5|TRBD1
CSVSTGDQPQHF
TGCAGCGTATCCACAGGGGATCAGCCCCAGCATTTT
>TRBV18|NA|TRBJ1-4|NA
CASSPPSRDREKLFF
TGTGCCAGCTCACCACCGTCCAGGGATCGGGAAAAACTGTTTTTT
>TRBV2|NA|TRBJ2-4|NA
CASTGGLAKNIQYF
TGTGCCAGCACGGGGGGCTTAGCCAAAAACATTCAGTACTTC
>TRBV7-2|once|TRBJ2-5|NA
CASSFRGNQETQYF
TGTGCCAGCAGCTTTAGAGGGAATCAAGAGACCCAGTACTTC
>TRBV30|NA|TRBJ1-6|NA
CAWSSGDSPLHF
TGTGCCTGGAGTTCGGGGGATTCACCCCTCCACTTT
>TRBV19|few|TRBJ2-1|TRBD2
CASSTGGTSGGSNEQFF
TGTGCCAGTAGTACCGGCGGGACTAGCGGGGGGTCCAATGAGCAGTTCTTC
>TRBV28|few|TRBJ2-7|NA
CASSLGVEDRHYEQYF
TGTGCCAGCAGTTTAGGGGTCGAGGACAGACACTACGAGCAGTACTTC
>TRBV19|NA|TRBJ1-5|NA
CASSGGSARGNQPQHF
TGTGCCAGTAGTGGGGGCAGTGCAAGGGGCAATCAGCCCCAGCATTTT